One and the same sample provided the 13 T cell receptor beta chains below, sequenced in a study of Ad26.COV2.S vaccination and SARS-CoV-2 variants. Libraries were prepared by immunoSEQ multiplex PCR; TCRdb keeps only in-frame clonotypes and omits some of them. Of about 480,000 clones in the sample, around 88% were seen once. Treatment meaning: over 15 received Ad26.COV2.S at low or high dose, single or two shots; five or six received placebo; per-sample allocation not given. Following the first vaccine or placebo injection, samples were taken on day 63. The source material was peripheral blood, sampled in a trial of Ad26.COV2.S vaccine versus placebo. The receptor set was obtained from a person aged 18-60 years who received the Ad26.COV2.S COVID-19 vaccine or a placebo.

V usage is TRBV27 and J usage is TRBJ1-1; 10 bases align to TRBD1. CDR1 and CDR2 from the germline V gene are MNHEY and SMNVEV (reference sequence). Trimming at V came to 4 bases and at J to 6 bases, leaving 11 bases not matched to a gene. The CDR3 runs to 16 residues. The CDR3 sequence: CASSWRDRGIGAEAFF. CDR3 nucleotides: TGTGCCAGCAGTTGGAGGGACAGGGGCATTGGAGCTGAAGCTTTCTTT.

The rearrangement joins TRBV9 to TRBJ1-5, with D uncertain. The germline V gene has CDR1 SGDLS and CDR2 YYNGEE. The CDR3 contains 14 residues. Trimming removed 5 bases at V and 3 bases at J, with 12 bases between. CDR3 nucleotides: TGTGCCAGCAGTGGCGGCGGATACAATCAGCCCCAGCATTTT. Amino acid sequence: CASSGGGYNQPQHF.

The V and J genes are TRBV28 and TRBJ2-4; 9 positions agree with TRBD2. CDR1 and CDR2 from the germline V gene are MDHEN and SYDVKM. With 5 bases clipped from V and 4 bases from J, the junction kept 9 bases outside the gene matches. The CDR3 runs 16 residues. CDR3 amino acids: CASSLGLAWGKNIQYF. The DNA for the CDR3 is TGTGCCAGCAGTCTCGGACTAGCGTGGGGTAAAAACATTCAGTACTTC. The variable domain in full, completed from reference TRBV28 and TRBJ2-4, reads DVKVTQSSRYLVKRTGEKVFLECVQDMDHENMFWYRQDPGLGLRLIYFSYDVKMKEKGDIPEGYSVSREKKERFSLILESASTNQTSMYLCASSLGLAWGKNIQYFGAGTRLSVL.

Written as DNA, the CDR3 is TGTGCCAGCAGCCTAAGAGCGGGAGGGCCCCTAGATACGCAGTATTTT. This sequence encodes CASSLRAGGPLDTQYF. V is TRBV7-3 and J is TRBJ2-3; 10 bases align to TRBD2. From germline, CDR1 is SGHTA and CDR2 FQGTGA. This CDR3 is built from 16 residues. The V and J ends lost 5 bases and 5 bases, in that order; junction bases with no gene match: 10.

V gene TRBV19 combines with J gene TRBJ2-1, with 10 bases lining up with TRBD1. CDR1 LNHDA and CDR2 SQIVND come from the germline V gene (reference sequence). After removal of 10 bases from V and 3 bases from J, the junction contained 9 bases not matched to a gene. The CDR3 has 15 amino acids. This chain's CDR3 is CATLRDRGLYNEQFF. CDR3 nucleotide sequence: TGTGCCACTCTCCGGGACAGGGGCCTCTACAATGAGCAGTTCTTC. Looking up the rest from reference TRBV19 and TRBJ2-1 gives the full variable domain: DGGITQSPKYLFRKEGQNVTLSCEQNLNHDAMYWYRQDPGQGLRLIYYSQIVNDFQKGDIAEGYSVSREKKESFPLTVTSAQKNPTAFYLCATLRDRGLYNEQFFGPGTRLTVL.

The chain links TRBV2 to TRBJ1-2; possible D gene TRBD1, 6 bases. CDR3 length: 15 residues. V was shortened by 6 bases and J by 4 bases, with 18 bases between the two germline ends. Germline V gene sequence: CDR1 SNHLY, CDR2 FYNNEI. This chain's CDR3 is CASSIRPGGLYGYTF. Written as DNA, the CDR3 is TGTGCCAGCAGCATTCGCCCTGGGGGCCTCTATGGCTACACCTTC.

This rearrangement joins TRBV7-2 to TRBJ2-7; 12 nucleotides align to TRBD2. CDR1 and CDR2 (germline): SGHTA, FQGNSA. Trimming at V came to 4 bases and at J to 3 bases, leaving 4 bases not matched to a gene. The CDR3 has 15 residues. CDR3 in amino acids: CASSSLAGGLYEQYF. The CDR3 nucleotides read TGTGCCAGCAGCTCACTAGCGGGAGGACTCTACGAGCAGTACTTC.

The chain couples TRBV30 to TRBJ1-1, with D possibly TRBD1 on 6 matching bases. CDR1 is GTSNPN and CDR2 is SVGIG in the germline V gene (reference sequence). Trimming took 3 bases from V and 5 from J, leaving 13 bases between them. This CDR3 has 13 residues. The CDR3 coding sequence is TGTGCCTGGAGCAGGGGCTTGAGTACTGAAGCTTTCTTT. Translated, it gives CAWSRGLSTEAFF.

J is TRBJ2-2 and V is TRBV5-1; perhaps D is TRBD1 or TRBD2 (6 bases each). CDR3 length equals 14 residues. Germline CDR1 and CDR2: SGHRS and YFSETQ. V was trimmed by 8 bases and J by 5 bases, leaving 16 bases between them. The CDR3, as DNA: TGCGCCAGTGAACAGGGAGGTCAAACCGGGGAGCTGTTTTTT. It codes for CASEQGGQTGELFF. Complete variable domain (other parts from reference TRBV5-1 and TRBJ2-2): KAGVTQTPRYLIKTRGQQVTLSCSPISGHRSVSWYQQTPGQGLQFLFEYFSETQRNKGNFPGRFSGRQFSNSRSEMNVSTLELGDSALYLCASEQGGQTGELFFGEGSRLTVL.

The chain recombines TRBV27 with TRBJ2-7; no clear D. The CDR3 runs 14 residues. Trimming removed 0 bases from V and 3 bases from J, with 9 bases in between. The germline V gene encodes CDR1 MNHEY and CDR2 SMNVEV (reference sequence). The CDR3: CASSLSSSRYEQYF. The CDR3 region has the DNA TGTGCCAGCAGTTTATCTAGCTCTCGCTACGAGCAGTACTTC.

This chain joins TRBV29-1 and TRBJ1-1; D might be TRBD1 (6 bases). This CDR3 comprises 14 residues. V dropped 4 bases and J dropped 11 bases, with 23 bases sitting between them. Per germline, CDR1 SQVTM and CDR2 ANQGSEA. The CDR3 spells CSVAPGGAGTRAFF. CDR3 in DNA: TGCAGCGTTGCGCCCGGGGGGGCCGGGACAAGGGCTTTCTTT.

This rearrangement joins TRBV20-1 to TRBJ2-1; unclear D gene. The germline V gene encodes CDR1 DFQATT and CDR2 SNEGSKA (reference sequence). The CDR3 loop spans 11 amino acids. V was shortened by 5 bases and J by 6 bases, with 8 bases between the two germline ends. CDR3 DNA sequence: TGCAGTGCTTGGGAACTCAATGAGCAGTTCTTC. This gives the protein CSAWELNEQFF.

V usage is TRBV25-1 and J usage is TRBJ2-5, with TRBD1 identical over 7 bases. CDR1 and CDR2 (germline): MGHDK, SYGVNS. The V gene end was trimmed by 6 bases and the J gene end by 0 bases; junction bases not matched to a gene: 4. The CDR3 contains 14 residues. CDR3 sequence: CASSIQGYQETQYF. The CDR3 DNA reads as TGTGCCAGCAGCATACAGGGGTACCAAGAGACCCAGTACTTC.